The rows below give T cell receptor beta chains drawn from one sample of a study of cytomegalovirus exposure and HLA in healthy donors. Repertoires were generated with immunoSEQ multiplex PCR, while TCRdb's copy carries only in-frame clones and drops some. The sample consists of 95,000 to 150,000 clones, around 66% of them appearing once. Sequenced sample: PBMCs. The receptor source for this set is a man younger than 30 in good health and CMV-seronegative. Each CDR3 is given with its conserved first and last residue.

V,J,CDR3
TRBV6-5,TRBJ1-2,CASTGPYGYTF
TRBV14,TRBJ2-7,CASSSATWSEQYF
TRBV14,TRBJ1-6,CASSPRSANSPLHF
TRBV19,TRBJ2-3,CASNSGTDTQYF
TRBV15,TRBJ1-2,CATSRDQFNYGYTF
TRBV9,TRBJ2-5,CASSGGGAQETQYF
TRBV30,TRBJ2-7,CAFGQAYSYEQYF
TRBV7-8,TRBJ2-7,CASSSYIPAAAPYEQYF
TRBV6-1,TRBJ1-5,CASSGDSQGDQPQHF
TRBV7-8,TRBJ2-7,CASSSNALAGYSYEQYF
TRBV7-2,TRBJ1-2,CASSLSPRAGYTF